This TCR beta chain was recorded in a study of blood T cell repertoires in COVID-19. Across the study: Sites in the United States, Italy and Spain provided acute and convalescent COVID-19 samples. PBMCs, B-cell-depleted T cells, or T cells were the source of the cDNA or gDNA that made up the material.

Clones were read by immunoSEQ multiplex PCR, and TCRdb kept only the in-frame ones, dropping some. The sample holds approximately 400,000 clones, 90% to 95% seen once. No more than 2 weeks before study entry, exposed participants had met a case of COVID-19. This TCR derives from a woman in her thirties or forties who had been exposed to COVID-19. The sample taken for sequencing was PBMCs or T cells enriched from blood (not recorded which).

CDR3 coding DNA: TGTGCCGTATCCGGGACAGGGGGGTACAATGAGCAGTTCTTC. This encodes CAVSGTGGYNEQFF. The V and J genes are TRBV15 and TRBJ2-1; TRBD1 agrees at 11 bases. This CDR3 is 14 amino acids long. V trimming: 11 bases; J trimming: 4 bases; junction bases outside the gene matches: 7. Germline V lookup: CDR1 LNHNV, CDR2 YYDKDF (reference sequence).